This T cell receptor (beta chain) emerged from a study of T cells in Graves' hyperthyroidism and ophthalmopathy (dated by TCRdb to about 2019). Background on the whole study: Peripheral blood samples were taken at the time of initial diagnosis, prior to any treatment. TCR V-J signatures able to tell the groups apart were searched for in a discovery cohort of about a hundred patients, of whom over 40 had Graves' ophthalmopathy and around 56 had stable Graves' hyperthyroidism. Prospective prediction of ophthalmopathy was tested in an independent validation cohort consisting of fewer than 20 hyperthyroidism patients and some 17 patients who later progressed to ophthalmopathy. For training and testing, the 80 to 100 patients in the discovery cohort were randomly divided in a 7:3 ratio. In six Graves' hyperthyroidism patients, the study also compared T-cell repertoires from thyroid tissue with T-cell repertoires from blood. After sampling, hyperthyroidism patients received methimazole starting at 30 mg daily, and ophthalmopathy patients received high-dose intravenous methylprednisolone. According to the paper, TCR Vbeta CDR3 sequencing was carried out on 135 peripheral blood samples, which came from 40 to 45 ophthalmopathy, fewer than 80 hyperthyroidism and about 17 progressor patients.

TCR beta CDR3 regions were amplified from RNA transcripts. The first round of RT-PCR for the TCR CDR3 was performed with the HTBI primer set and the Qiagen OneStep RT-PCR kit. Libraries were constructed in a second round of multiplex PCR, after which size selection and purification were performed. Libraries were sequenced paired-end with 100 bp reads on an Illumina HiSeq2000. The original methods were these. SOAPnuke was used to process the raw data, removing reads that contained adapters or uncalled bases, had a mean Phred below 15, or lacked an exact match to the constant primer or identifier. High-quality paired reads were merged using COPE v1.2.5, and each unique nucleotide sequence was defined as a clonotype. Clonotypes were aligned to IMGT TRBV, TRBD and TRBJ reference segments using MiTCR v1.1. The analysis included only V-J combinations with a frequency above 0.0001, which together covered roughly 99% of the repertoires. The TCS score was defined as F50 (clonal expansion) divided by E x V (chaos), with BLOSUM62-based TCRdist calculated between CDR3 peptides within each V-J. Welch's t-statistics and random forest reduced just over 500 V-J features to around 14, which were used in a naive Bayes classifier (R e1071). The public reads were reprocessed in TCRdb via fastp at Q25 and MiXCR, keeping in-frame beta chains. Every CDR3 protein is listed once, alongside the most common genes and DNA of its rows. These V and J calls are TCRdb output, not the study's own analysis. The sample table holds some 510,000 distinct CDR3 sequences, of which roughly 20% were seen once. Clones ranked in the top ten supply more than 20% of the sample.

This clonotype was detected many times. What this receptor recognizes is not known. No base-level quality is on record; no much larger clone is a single base apart. Stable Graves' hyperthyroidism was defined as no progression to ophthalmopathy during 18 months of follow-up. Hyperthyroidism patients were newly diagnosed, with disease duration under 2 months, and aged 18 to 65 years. Exclusion was applied to patients with uncontrolled infections, other autoimmune diseases, pregnancy or lactation. Diagnoses relied on clinical symptoms, serum thyroxine and TRAb, thyroid ultrasound and orbital computed tomography. PBMCs were isolated from about 9.2 ml of fresh peripheral blood by Ficoll-Paque density gradient centrifugation. Trizol reagent was used to extract total RNA, and RNA quality was then checked on an Agilent 2100 Bioanalyzer. Relative to germline, V is missing 6 bases and J is missing 0 bases, with 7 bases of the junction outside any gene match. The cysteine opens and the phenylalanine closes a CDR3 of 15 amino acids. Just the 45-base CDR3 DNA is kept, in frame starting at base 1.

Paper-wide results and their limitations: Ophthalmopathy was separated from stable hyperthyroidism by a 13 V-J signature model, with roughly 88% sensitivity and about 81% specificity obtained in cross-validation and 80%/75% obtained in testing. In validation, the model predicted progression to ophthalmopathy with roughly 70% sensitivity and approximately 78% specificity, a median of about 6.7 months before onset. Most expanded thyroid clonotypes (frequency above 0.001) were also detected in blood, a finding suggesting that blood repertoires may reflect thyroid immune responses. No statistical method was used to set the sample size in advance, and investigators knew the group allocation.

This chain is built from TRBV12-3 or TRBV12-4 and TRBJ1-1; 7 bases in the junction line up with TRBD1. Sequencing input: blood. The sequence was obtained from a young man with Graves' hyperthyroidism. The DNA sequence is given as TGTGCCAGCAGCCCCCTGACAGGGCTGAACACTGAAGCTTTCTTT. Its protein product is CASSPLTGLNTEAFF.